The entry below gives a single TCR beta chain sequence along with its context. The data stem from a study of blood T cell repertoires in COVID-19. Study background: Donors in the United States, Italy and Spain gave samples during acute or convalescent COVID-19. PBMCs, B-cell-depleted T cells, or T cells were the source of the cDNA or gDNA that made up the material.

Per germline, CDR1 LNHDA and CDR2 SQIVND (reference sequence). The V gene end was trimmed by 8 bases and the J gene end by 5 bases; junction bases not matched to a gene: 8. The length of the CDR3 is 13 residues. The authors' processing: Amplification with reference gene primers provided the estimates of nucleated cell counts. Generated by immunoSEQ multiplex PCR, the TCRdb table keeps only in-frame clones and is missing some. V and J calls plus clone size are reproduced from that table; the DNA served to infer D and trimming. The top ten clones hold 30% to 40% of a sample with approximately 25,000 clones, around 90% of them seen once.

The sample was peripheral blood. This chain links TRBV19 with TRBJ1-1, with 7 nucleotides matching TRBD1. This clonotype was obtained from a man in his 70s with active COVID-19. CDR3 nucleotide sequence: TGTGCCAGTGTAAGACAGGGCTGGACTGAAGCTTTCTTT. Encoded protein: CASVRQGWTEAFF. Combining the CDR3 with reference TRBV19 and TRBJ1-1 gives the whole variable domain DGGITQSPKYLFRKEGQNVTLSCEQNLNHDAMYWYRQDPGQGLRLIYYSQIVNDFQKGDIAEGYSVSREKKESFPLTVTSAQKNPTAFYLCASVRQGWTEAFFGQGTRLTVV.